The 20 T cell receptor beta chains below were found in one sample sequenced in a study of cytomegalovirus exposure and HLA in healthy donors. The PCR used 60 Vbeta and 13 Jbeta primers. The table came from immunoSEQ multiplex PCR; TCRdb's copy has only in-frame clones and leaves some out. The table includes some 95,000 clones, 60% to 80% detected once. The sample comprised PBMCs. Receptors were obtained from a female donor in good health and CMV-seronegative.

The chain has TRBV7-6 and TRBJ2-2, with 7 nucleotides matching TRBD2. The CDR3 runs to 16 residues. Trimming took 4 bases from V and 4 from J; bases not matched to a gene: 9. The germline gives CDR1 SGHVS, CDR2 FNYEAQ. CDR3 nucleotides: TGTGCCAGCAGCTCCGGGGGAGGGCCGGGCACCGGGGAGCTGTTTTTT. Translated, it gives CASSSGGGPGTGELFF.

The CDR3 bases are TGTGCCTGGTCGACTACCACAGATACGCAGTATTTT. This translates into CAWSTTTDTQYF. The chain is built from TRBV30 and TRBJ2-3; tentatively, D is TRBD2 (5 bases). The length of the CDR3 is 12 residues. Deletions cut 5 bases from V and 2 bases from J, with 8 bases between. CDR1 is GTSNPN, CDR2 SVGIG, per germline (reference sequence).

This clone was observed a few times. V gene TRBV5-1 combines with J gene TRBJ1-1, with D unresolved. V was trimmed by 0 bases and J by 4 bases, leaving 10 bases between them. Germline-derived CDR1 and CDR2 are SGHRS and YFSETQ. The CDR3 contains 14 residues. The CDR3 sequence: CASSLEGSGTEAFF. CDR3 bases: TGCGCCAGCAGCTTGGAGGGAAGCGGCACTGAAGCTTTCTTT.

This clone was counted between two and nine times. CDR3 residues: CASSFLGGGLGTYEQYF. CDR3 coding DNA: TGCGCCAGCAGTTTTTTGGGTGGAGGGCTTGGTACCTACGAGCAGTACTTC. The chain has TRBV5-1 and TRBJ2-7; D may be TRBD2 (6 bases). The length of the CDR3 is 17 residues. The V end lost 5 bases, the J end lost 2 bases, and 23 bases lay between the germline ends. Germline V gene lookup returns CDR1 SGHRS and CDR2 YFSETQ.

The chain uses TRBV2 and TRBJ1-4, with D perhaps matching TRBD1 (6 bases). The CDR3 runs to 15 residues. Germline CDR1 and CDR2: SNHLY and FYNNEI. Trimming took 3 bases from V and 5 from J, leaving 13 bases between them. The CDR3 loop is CASSDLGTKNEKLFF. In nucleotides, the CDR3 is TGTGCCAGCAGTGACTTGGGGACAAAAAATGAAAAACTGTTTTTT. The full variable domain, rest sourced from reference TRBV2 and TRBJ1-4, is EPEVTQTPSHQVTQMGQEVILRCVPISNHLYFYWYRQILGQKVEFLVSFYNNEISEKSEIFDDQFSVERPDGSNFTLKIRSTKLEDSAMYFCASSDLGTKNEKLFFGSGTQLSVL.

This clone was observed a few times. The V gene is TRBV11-2, the J gene TRBJ1-2; TRBD1 might be the D (5 bases). V was shortened by 1 base and J by 0 bases, with 9 bases between the two germline ends. Germline assignment: CDR1 SGHAT and CDR2 FQNNGV. The CDR3 length is 15 residues. CDR3 region: CASSLGGGANYGYTF. In nucleotides, the CDR3 is TGTGCCAGCAGCTTAGGCGGGGGGGCTAACTATGGCTACACCTTC.

For this clone: Germline is not matched at one junction end, which may reflect a read error. This CDR3 reads CASSTTGEYGYTF. CDR3 DNA: TGTGCCAGCTCCACGACAGGGGAGTATGGTTACACCTTC. The rearrangement joins TRBV18 to TRBJ1-2, with TRBD1 matching 8 bases. Per the germline V gene, CDR1 is KGHSH and CDR2 is LQKENI. There are 13 residues in the CDR3.

Turning to this clone: One junction end disagrees with the germline gene, perhaps due to a read error. The V and J genes are TRBV7-7 and TRBJ2-1; no firm D call. From germline, CDR1 is SSHAT and CDR2 FNYEAQ (reference sequence). The CDR3 length is 14 residues. Here the CDR3 DNA reads TGTGCTAGCAGCTTAGATCCAGCGTCGGGTGAGCAGTTCTTC. The encoded protein is CASSLDPASGEQFF.

The rearrangement joins TRBV9 to TRBJ2-1; tentative D call: TRBD1 (6 bases). Trimming removed 0 bases at V and 4 bases at J, with 11 bases between. The germline V gene has CDR1 SGDLS and CDR2 YYNGEE. The CDR3 is 15 residues long. The CDR3 region has the DNA TGTGCCAGCAGCGTAGGGTCGGGGACATACAATGAGCAGTTCTTC. Translated, it gives CASSVGSGTYNEQFF.

The genes are TRBV9 and TRBJ1-6; 7 positions match TRBD1. Germline V lookup: CDR1 SGDLS, CDR2 YYNGEE. V shed 4 bases and J 6 bases; nucleotides not matched to a gene: 4. The CDR3 is 14 amino acids. The CDR3 sequence: CASSPGQVNSPLHF. Here the CDR3 DNA reads TGTGCCAGCAGCCCCGGACAGGTTAATTCACCCCTCCACTTT.

The genes are TRBV5-1 and TRBJ1-4; a weak D match, TRBD1 (6 bases). Germline CDR1 SGHRS, CDR2 YFSETQ. The CDR3 totals 14 residues. Deletions cut 3 bases from V and 3 bases from J, with 9 bases between. The CDR3: CASSWTASNEKLFF. The DNA of the CDR3 is TGCGCCAGCAGCTGGACAGCCTCTAATGAAAAACTGTTTTTT.

V gene TRBV28 combines with J gene TRBJ2-1; 13 bases align to TRBD2. This CDR3 spans 14 amino acids. Per the germline V gene, CDR1 is MDHEN and CDR2 is SYDVKM. V shed 5 bases, J shed 8 bases, and the junction held 3 bases outside the gene matches. CDR3 DNA: TGTGCCAGCAGTAGGACTAGCGGGAGTTATGAGCAGTTCTTC. It encodes CASSRTSGSYEQFF.

This clone was found a few times. V gene TRBV11-2 combines with J gene TRBJ2-7; 13 bases line up with TRBD2. Germline values: CDR1 SGHAT, CDR2 FQNNGV. The trim removed 0 bases at V and 2 bases at J, leaving 4 bases unmatched. This CDR3 comprises 17 residues. CDR3 in DNA: TGTGCCAGCAGCTTAGAACTAGCGGGGGGGCCGGCCTACGAGCAGTACTTC. The encoded protein is CASSLELAGGPAYEQYF.

The CDR3 region has the DNA TGCGCCAGCAGCTCAAATCGGGGGGCTAGCGGTACAGATACGCAGTATTTT. Encoded protein: CASSSNRGASGTDTQYF. The chain recombines TRBV5-1 with TRBJ2-3, with a possible D match to TRBD2 (7 bases). V lost 3 bases, J lost 3 bases, and 20 bases lay in between. Germline assignment: CDR1 SGHRS and CDR2 YFSETQ. This CDR3 is built from 17 residues.

This clone was counted only a few times. The chain carries TRBV25-1 and TRBJ1-2; 9 positions match TRBD1. Germline V gives CDR1 MGHDK, CDR2 SYGVNS. The CDR3 has 15 amino acids. V trimming: 1 base; J trimming: 8 bases; junction bases outside the gene matches: 8. DNA for the CDR3: TGTGCCAGCAGTGAATCACAGGGGGCCCCCTACGGCTACACCTTC. Translating it yields CASSESQGAPYGYTF.

The chain uses TRBV2 and TRBJ2-6; D is possibly TRBD2 (5 bases). Germline V gives CDR1 SNHLY, CDR2 FYNNEI. Trimming removed 6 bases at V and 1 base at J, with 13 bases between. There are 16 residues in the CDR3. The CDR3 loop reads CASSRDPISGANVLTF. As DNA, the CDR3 is TGTGCCAGCAGCCGGGATCCAATTTCTGGGGCCAACGTCCTGACTTTC. The whole variable domain, remainder taken from reference TRBV2 and TRBJ2-6, is EPEVTQTPSHQVTQMGQEVILRCVPISNHLYFYWYRQILGQKVEFLVSFYNNEISEKSEIFDDQFSVERPDGSNFTLKIRSTKLEDSAMYFCASSRDPISGANVLTFGAGSRLTVL.

This chain connects TRBV19 to TRBJ1-1, with 7 bases fitting TRBD1. Looked up from germline, CDR1 is LNHDA and CDR2 is SQIVND (reference sequence). V shed 5 bases, J shed 3 bases, and the junction held 9 bases outside the gene matches. This CDR3 spans 15 amino acids. In DNA, the CDR3 is TGTGCCAGTAGTGCCAGGGCAGGGGGAGACACTGAAGCTTTCTTT. Its translation is CASSARAGGDTEAFF.

V and J are TRBV30 and TRBJ1-4; D unresolved. Germline V gene data show CDR1 as GTSNPN and CDR2 as SVGIG (reference sequence). The CDR3 length is 15 residues. V gave up 7 bases and J gave up 4 bases, with 19 bases separating them. DNA of the CDR3: TGTGCCTCCCGTCGCTGGGCGGAGGTTAATGAAAAACTGTTTTTT. Amino acid sequence: CASRRWAEVNEKLFF.

The chain links TRBV7-2 to TRBJ2-3, with a weak D call TRBD2 (5 bases). The germline V gene encodes CDR1 SGHTA and CDR2 FQGNSA. The V and J ends lost 5 bases and 4 bases respectively, with 13 bases between them. The CDR3 has 14 amino acids. The CDR3 is CASSTDSAADTQYF. CDR3 bases: TGTGCCAGCAGCACCGACTCAGCGGCAGATACGCAGTATTTT. Combining the CDR3 with reference TRBV7-2 and TRBJ2-3 gives the whole variable domain GAGVSQSPSNKVTEKGKDVELRCDPISGHTALYWYRQSLGQGLEFLIYFQGNSAPDKSGLPSDRFSAERTGGSVSTLTIQRTQQEDSAVYLCASSTDSAADTQYFGPGTRLTVL.

This clone was detected only a few times. The rearrangement joins TRBV6-5 to TRBJ1-5, with 7 bases aligning to TRBD1. Losses at the gene ends were 2 bases for V and 5 bases for J; bases not matched to a gene: 6. The CDR3 is 15 residues long. From germline, CDR1 is MNHEY and CDR2 SVGAGI. The DNA for the CDR3 is TGTGCCAGCAGTTACACCTCAGGGACAGATCAGCCCCAGCATTTT. Amino acids: CASSYTSGTDQPQHF.